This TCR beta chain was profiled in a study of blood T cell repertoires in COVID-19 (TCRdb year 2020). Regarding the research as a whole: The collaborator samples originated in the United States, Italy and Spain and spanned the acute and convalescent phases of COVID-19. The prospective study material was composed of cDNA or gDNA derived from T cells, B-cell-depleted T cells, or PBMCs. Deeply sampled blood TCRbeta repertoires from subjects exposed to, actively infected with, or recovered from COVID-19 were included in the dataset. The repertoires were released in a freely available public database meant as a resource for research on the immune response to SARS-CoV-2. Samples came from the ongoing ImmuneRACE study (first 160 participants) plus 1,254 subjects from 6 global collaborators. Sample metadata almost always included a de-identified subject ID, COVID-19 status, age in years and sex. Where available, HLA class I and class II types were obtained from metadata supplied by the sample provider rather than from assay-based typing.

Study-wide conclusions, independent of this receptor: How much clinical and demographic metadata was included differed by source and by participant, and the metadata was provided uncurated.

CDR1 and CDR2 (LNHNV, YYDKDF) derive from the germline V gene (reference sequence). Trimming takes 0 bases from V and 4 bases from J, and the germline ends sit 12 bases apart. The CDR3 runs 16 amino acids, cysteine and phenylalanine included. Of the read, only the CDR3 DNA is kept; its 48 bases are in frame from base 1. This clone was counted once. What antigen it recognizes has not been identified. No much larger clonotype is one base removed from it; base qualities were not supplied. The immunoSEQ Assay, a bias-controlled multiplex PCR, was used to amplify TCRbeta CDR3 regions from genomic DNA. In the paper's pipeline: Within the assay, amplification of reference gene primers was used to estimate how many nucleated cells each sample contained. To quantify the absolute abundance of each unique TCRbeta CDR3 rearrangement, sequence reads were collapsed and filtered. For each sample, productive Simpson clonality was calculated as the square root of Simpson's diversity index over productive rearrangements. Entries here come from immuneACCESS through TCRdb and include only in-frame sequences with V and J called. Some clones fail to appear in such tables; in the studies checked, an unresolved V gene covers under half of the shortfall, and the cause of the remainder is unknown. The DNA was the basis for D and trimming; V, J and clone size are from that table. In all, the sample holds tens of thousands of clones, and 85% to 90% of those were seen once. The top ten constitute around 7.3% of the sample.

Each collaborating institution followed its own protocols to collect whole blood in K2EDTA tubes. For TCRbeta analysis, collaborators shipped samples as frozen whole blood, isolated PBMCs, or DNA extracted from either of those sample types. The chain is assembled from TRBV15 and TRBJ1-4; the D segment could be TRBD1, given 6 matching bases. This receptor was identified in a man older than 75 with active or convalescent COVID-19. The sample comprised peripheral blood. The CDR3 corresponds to CATSRERGGGNEKLFF. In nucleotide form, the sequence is TGTGCCACCAGCAGAGAGAGGGGAGGGGGTAATGAAAAACTGTTTTTT.